One and the same sample provided the 15 T cell receptor beta chains below, sequenced in a study of T cell changes during pregnancy in multiple sclerosis. Generated by immunoSEQ multiplex PCR, the TCRdb table keeps only in-frame clones and is missing some. In the table there are around 57,000 clones, roughly nine tenths of which are singletons. Here the sequenced sample was peripheral blood, taken after pregnancy. The origin of the receptors is a female donor in good health, enrolled as a control in a pregnancy study.

The genes are TRBV21-1 and TRBJ2-3; the DNA was not used to check the table's D call, TRBD1. TRBV21-1 is a known pseudogene. The CDR3 runs to 16 residues. CDR3 coding DNA: TGTGCCAGCAGCAAAGAGAACTCACAGAGCACAGATACGCAGTATTTT. It encodes CASSKENSQSTDTQYF.

The chain recombines TRBV6-5 with TRBJ2-2; D perhaps matches TRBD1 (5 bases). Per germline, CDR1 MNHEY and CDR2 SVGAGI. Trimming took off 9 bases at V and 2 bases at J, with 13 bases between the two ends. This CDR3 is built from 14 residues. CDR3 protein: CASIGASNTGELFF. The DNA of the CDR3 is TGTGCCAGTATAGGGGCTTCTAACACCGGGGAGCTGTTTTTT.

This rearrangement joins TRBV10-3 to TRBJ1-2; D not resolved. CDR3 size: 12 residues. Deletions cut 3 bases from V and 7 bases from J, with 9 bases between. In germline, CDR1 is ENHRY, CDR2 SYGVKD. CDR3 amino acids: CAISDNSGGYTF. Here the CDR3 DNA reads TGTGCCATCAGTGATAATAGTGGTGGCTACACCTTC.

The chain is built from TRBV7-2 and TRBJ1-6, with D possibly TRBD1 on 5 matching bases. Germline-derived CDR1 and CDR2 are SGHTA and FQGNSA. The ends were cut back, 6 bases at V and 7 bases at J, with 13 bases in the middle. This CDR3 has 14 amino acids. DNA of the CDR3: TGTGCCAGCAGACCCGCGACAGCGAATTCACCCCTCCACTTT. Translating gives CASRPATANSPLHF. Based on the CDR3 plus reference TRBV7-2 and TRBJ1-6, the full variable domain is GAGVSQSPSNKVTEKGKDVELRCDPISGHTALYWYRQSLGQGLEFLIYFQGNSAPDKSGLPSDRFSAERTGGSVSTLTIQRTQQEDSAVYLCASRPATANSPLHFGNGTRLTVT.

A single count supports this clone. The V gene is TRBV9, the J gene TRBJ2-3; D gene ambiguous. The CDR3 runs 15 residues. Germline CDR1 is SGDLS and CDR2 is YYNGEE. V dropped 0 bases and J dropped 2 bases, with 10 bases sitting between them. The CDR3 nucleotides are TGTGCCAGCAGCGTAGCAGGCCTTCCCACAGATACGCAGTATTTT. Amino acids: CASSVAGLPTDTQYF.

The rearrangement joins TRBV11-3 to TRBJ2-5; 12 positions match TRBD2. J was trimmed by 1 base and V by 3 bases; bases with no gene match: 15. The CDR3 has 20 amino acids. The germline gives CDR1 SGHNT, CDR2 YENEEA. CDR3 region: CASSFFRGPGLAGFQETQYF. CDR3 nucleotide sequence: TGTGCCAGCAGCTTTTTCAGGGGCCCGGGACTAGCGGGTTTCCAAGAGACCCAGTACTTC.

The CDR3 coding sequence is TGTGCCAGCAGCTCTGCTCGGGACAGGGTGGCCGAGCAGTACTTC. Amino acid sequence: CASSSARDRVAEQYF. The chain couples TRBV11-2 to TRBJ2-7, with 9 bases that match TRBD1. Trimming removed 4 bases from V and 6 bases from J; junction bases left unmatched: 10. The CDR3 has 15 residues. Germline V gives CDR1 SGHAT, CDR2 FQNNGV.

The chain couples TRBV30 to TRBJ1-3; no clear D. The CDR3 is 15 residues long. Per the germline V gene, CDR1 is GTSNPN and CDR2 is SVGIG (reference sequence). The CDR3 region is CAVYGMGGSGNTIYF. The CDR3 DNA follows: TGTGCTGTTTACGGGATGGGAGGCTCTGGAAACACCATATATTTT.

The chain uses TRBV30 and TRBJ1-2; TRBD1 aligns across 9 bases. The germline CDR1 and CDR2 sequences are GTSNPN and SVGIG (reference sequence). CDR3 length: 15 amino acids. J lost 1 base, V lost 5 bases, and 8 bases had no gene match. This CDR3 is CAWVRPGQGNYGYTF. The CDR3 coding sequence is TGTGCCTGGGTAAGACCGGGACAGGGTAACTATGGCTACACCTTC.

CDR3 bases: TGCGCCAGCAGCCAAGAAGTCGCGGGTCCACTTACCGGGGAGCTGTTTTTT. The encoded protein is CASSQEVAGPLTGELFF. The J gene is TRBJ2-2, the V gene TRBV4-3, with D perhaps TRBD2 (5 bases). Trimming removed 0 bases from V and 5 bases from J, with 16 bases in between. Germline-derived CDR1 and CDR2 are LGHNA and YSLEER. The CDR3 totals 17 residues.

V is TRBV6-6 and J is TRBJ2-5; D might be TRBD1 (6 bases). The V gene lost 5 bases and the J gene lost 0 bases, with 10 bases spanning the gap. The CDR3 is 14 residues long. Per germline, CDR1 MNHNY and CDR2 SVGAGI (reference sequence). This chain's CDR3 is CASSKDRDQETQYF. The CDR3 bases are TGTGCCAGCAGTAAGGACAGAGACCAAGAGACCCAGTACTTC.

The chain combines TRBV25-1 with TRBJ1-1; 8 bases align to TRBD1. This CDR3 region has 14 residues. Looked up from germline, CDR1 is MGHDK and CDR2 is SYGVNS. The V segment lost 7 bases and the J segment 6 bases; nucleotides outside the gene matches: 10. The DNA of the CDR3 is TGTGCCAGCACCCCTGACAGGGGAATCGCTGAAGCTTTCTTT. Amino acid sequence: CASTPDRGIAEAFF.

This chain connects TRBV7-3 to TRBJ1-1, with D perhaps TRBD1 (5 bases). Trimming took 5 bases from V and 0 from J, leaving 10 bases between them. Germline assignment: CDR1 SGHTA and CDR2 FQGTGA. The CDR3 sequence is 14 residues long. In DNA form, the CDR3 reads TGTGCCAGCAGCCAGGAGGGGCTGAACACTGAAGCTTTCTTT. Translating gives CASSQEGLNTEAFF.

V and J are TRBV27 and TRBJ2-4, with D perhaps matching TRBD2 (6 bases). Germline values: CDR1 MNHEY, CDR2 SMNVEV (reference sequence). There are 13 residues in the CDR3. V shed 7 bases and J shed 7 bases, with 14 bases lying between them. CDR3 residues: CASTRRGWNIQYF. The CDR3 DNA reads as TGTGCCAGCACGAGACGGGGGTGGAACATTCAGTACTTC.

This CDR3 reads CASSQEHRGGTEAFF. CDR3 sequence (DNA): TGCGCCAGCAGCCAAGAACACAGGGGTGGAACTGAAGCTTTCTTT. The chain uses TRBV4-3 and TRBJ1-1, with TRBD1 matching over 7 bases. The CDR3 is 15 residues long. The V gene's germline CDR1 is LGHNA and CDR2 YSLEER. Trimming took 0 bases from V and 5 from J; bases not matched to a gene: 6.